This T cell receptor beta chain was sequenced during a study of OX40 agonist ivuxolimab in advanced cancers. Study details: The dose-escalation group included hepatocellular carcinoma, melanoma, renal cell carcinoma and head and neck cancer.

The CDR3 covers 15 residues. The ends were cut back, 5 bases at V and 0 bases at J, with 14 bases in the middle. Looked up from germline, CDR1 is SEHNR and CDR2 is FQNEAQ (reference sequence). Produced via immunoSEQ multiplex PCR; TCRdb's table is partial and in-frame only. Here the sample spans tens of thousands of clones, roughly nine tenths being singletons. The source was CD4+ or CD8+ T cells sorted from blood, collected in a trial of the OX40 agonist ivuxolimab. The receptor was isolated from an adult with an advanced solid tumor such as melanoma, head and neck, liver or kidney cancer. The chain combines TRBV7-9 with TRBJ2-7; possibly TRBD1 for D (5 bases). The CDR3 spells CASSRQIPNSYEQYF. In DNA form, the CDR3 reads TGTGCCAGCAGCCGACAGATCCCGAACTCCTACGAGCAGTACTTC.